This is a list of T cell receptor beta chains from one sample in a study of blood T cell repertoires in COVID-19. Profiling relied on immunoSEQ multiplex PCR, and the TCRdb table lists in-frame clones only, not all of them. The sample has 380,000 or so clones, over 65% seen once. The source material was peripheral blood. The receptor set was obtained from a human donor with acute or convalescent COVID-19. The donor label of this sample is uncertain. CDR3s leave out the opening cysteine and the closing phenylalanine or tryptophan. The D gene is left open where the match is weak.

j_call v_call d_call cdr3_aa
TRBJ1-1 TRBV14 TRBD1 ASSQFAQGGAF
TRBJ1-1 TRBV30 - AWTPGDTEAF
TRBJ2-2 TRBV5-1 - ASSSTAGSGNTGELF
TRBJ1-2 TRBV28 TRBD1 ASSLYETRQGYGYT
TRBJ1-4 TRBV19 TRBD1 ASSMGWTGGPTNEKLF
TRBJ2-4 TRBV28 - ASSLFSSGGAKNIQY
TRBJ1-1 TRBV18 TRBD1 ASSPLSGGEAF
TRBJ2-3 TRBV6-5 TRBD2 ASRRLARGDTQY
TRBJ2-1 TRBV18 - ASSPDLESDEQF
TRBJ2-1 TRBV7-2 TRBD2 ASSSKGLAGGYNEQF
TRBJ2-7 TRBV19 - ASRSEGAVYGEQY
TRBJ1-2 TRBV3-1/TRBV3-2 - ASSTQYRGRGNGYT
TRBJ1-2 TRBV27 TRBD1 ASQRQGARGYT
TRBJ1-3 TRBV6-5 - ASRLTESSGNTIY
TRBJ2-5 TRBV7-6 - ASSLSETQY
TRBJ2-5 TRBV4-2 TRBD2 ASSQVRTSGETQY
TRBJ2-1 TRBV3-1/TRBV3-2 TRBD2 ASSTRASSGYYNEQF
TRBJ1-4 TRBV7-9 - ASSLAGGDEKLF